This T cell receptor (beta chain) was captured by sequencing in a study of blood T cell repertoires in COVID-19. Overall study context: COVID-19 samples from acute and convalescent phases originated in the United States, Italy and Spain. Sources were T cells, B-cell-depleted T cells, or PBMCs; the material itself was cDNA or gDNA.

The V gene's germline CDR1 is PRHDT and CDR2 FYEKMQ (reference sequence). J lost 3 bases, V lost 5 bases, and 6 bases had no gene match. The CDR3 covers 15 residues. Original methodology: By means of reference gene primer amplification, nucleated cell counts were estimated. Sequencing was performed with immunoSEQ multiplex PCR; in TCRdb, only in-frame clones are kept and a portion is missing. The V and J calls and clone size were taken over from that table, and D and trimming were inferred from the DNA. Among approximately 240,000 clones listed, about 83% were seen once. Enrolled during active infection, Seattle patients were then followed longitudinally.

Sequenced input: peripheral blood. The sequence came from a woman aged 25 to 39 with COVID-19, enrolled during active disease. This chain uses TRBV13 with TRBJ2-1; 8 nucleotides line up with TRBD2. In DNA form, the CDR3 reads TGTGCCAGCAGCCATTCTAGCGGGCGCTACAATGAGCAGTTCTTC. This encodes CASSHSSGRYNEQFF.